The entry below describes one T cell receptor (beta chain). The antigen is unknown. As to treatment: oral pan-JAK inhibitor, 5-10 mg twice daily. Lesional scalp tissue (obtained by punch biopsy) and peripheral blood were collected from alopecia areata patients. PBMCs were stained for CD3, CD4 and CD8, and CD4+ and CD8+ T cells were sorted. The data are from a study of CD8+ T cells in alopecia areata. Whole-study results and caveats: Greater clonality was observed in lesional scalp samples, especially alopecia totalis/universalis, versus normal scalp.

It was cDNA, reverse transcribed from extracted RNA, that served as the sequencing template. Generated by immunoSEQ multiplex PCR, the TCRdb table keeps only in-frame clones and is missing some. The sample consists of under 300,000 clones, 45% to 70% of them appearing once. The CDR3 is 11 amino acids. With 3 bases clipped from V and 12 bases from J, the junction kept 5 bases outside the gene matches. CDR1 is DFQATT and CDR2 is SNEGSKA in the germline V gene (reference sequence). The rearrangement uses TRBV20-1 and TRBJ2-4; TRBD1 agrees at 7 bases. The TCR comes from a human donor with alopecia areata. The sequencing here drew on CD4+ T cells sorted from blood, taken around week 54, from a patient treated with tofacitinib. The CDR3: CSARTGDSQYF. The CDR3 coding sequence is TGCAGTGCTAGGACCGGGGACAGTCAGTACTTC.